One sample yielded the 19 T cell receptor beta chains listed below, sequenced in a study of CD8 T cells in Susac syndrome. When the RNA was reverse transcribed, random hexamers were used with an input of 0.5 to 1 ug. TCRdb ran MiXCR on the immunoSEQ multiplex PCR reads and lists one entry per CDR3 protein. Of almost 450,000 distinct CDR3 sequences in the sample, more than 80% were seen once. Sequenced input: CD8+ T cells from PBMCs. The receptors were gathered from a human donor with multiple sclerosis.

This clonotype showed up just once. This chain connects TRBV19 to TRBJ1-1; 9 bases align to TRBD1. J was trimmed by 6 bases and V by 7 bases; bases with no gene match: 18. CDR1 is LNHDA and CDR2 is SQIVND in the germline V gene (reference sequence). The CDR3 is 17 residues long. This chain's CDR3 is CASTVIALRTGVAEAFF. In DNA form, the CDR3 reads TGTGCCAGTACGGTAATAGCCCTGCGGACAGGGGTCGCTGAAGCTTTCTTT.

The rearrangement joins TRBV6-1 to TRBJ1-6, with D maybe TRBD1 (5 bases). V was shortened by 5 bases and J by 0 bases, with 14 bases between the two germline ends. The CDR3 has 17 amino acids. Per the germline V gene, CDR1 is MNHNS and CDR2 is SASEGT. The CDR3 DNA reads TGTGCCAGCAGTACCGGGACGGGTAGCTCCTATAATTCACCCCTCCACTTT. This encodes CASSTGTGSSYNSPLHF.

The chain is built from TRBV7-8 and TRBJ2-5; unclear D gene. CDR3 size: 12 residues. CDR1 is SGHVS, CDR2 FQNEAQ, per germline. Trimming stripped 5 bases from V and 4 bases from J, with 8 bases between. In nucleotides, the CDR3 is TGTGCCAGCAGCCCCGGGTTAGAGACCCAGTACTTC. Translation gives CASSPGLETQYF. Supplemented by reference TRBV7-8 and TRBJ2-5, the full variable domain reads GAGVSQSPRYKVAKRGQDVALRCDPISGHVSLFWYQQALGQGPEFLTYFQNEAQLDKSGLPSDRFFAERPEGSVSTLKIQRTQQEDSAVYLCASSPGLETQYFGPGTRLLVL.

The rearrangement joins TRBV27 to TRBJ2-7, with D possibly TRBD1 on 6 matching bases. Germline CDR1 reads MNHEY; CDR2 reads SMNVEV (reference sequence). V was pared by 4 bases and J by 3 bases, with 22 bases between. The CDR3 is 17 residues long. The CDR3: CASSYRGQRLMDYEQYF. The CDR3 bases are TGTGCCAGCAGTTACCGAGGACAGAGGTTAATGGACTACGAGCAGTACTTC.

This clonotype has just a few counts. The chain has TRBV4-1 and TRBJ1-3; no firm D call. The V end lost 0 bases, the J end lost 4 bases, and 10 bases lay between the germline ends. This CDR3 has 15 amino acids. Per the germline V gene, CDR1 is MGHRA and CDR2 is YSYEKL. The CDR3 protein is CASSQEEGLGNTIYF. The CDR3, as DNA: TGCGCCAGCAGCCAAGAAGAAGGGTTGGGAAACACCATATATTTT.

CDR3 residues: CSARAGMLSEAFF. The CDR3 coding sequence is TGCAGTGCTAGAGCGGGGATGCTCTCTGAAGCTTTCTTT. The chain links TRBV20-1 to TRBJ1-1, with no clear D. CDR1 is DFQATT and CDR2 is SNEGSKA in the germline V gene (reference sequence). V dropped 1 base and J dropped 6 bases, with 12 bases sitting between them. The CDR3 runs to 13 residues.

This clonotype was counted only a few times. The chain recombines TRBV28 with TRBJ2-7; TRBD2 matches at 8 bases. V shed 5 bases and J 3 bases; nucleotides not matched to a gene: 6. Germline loops: CDR1 MDHEN, CDR2 SYDVKM. The CDR3 is 14 residues long. The CDR3 DNA reads TGTGCCAGCAGTCTTCACAGCGGGGGCTACGAGCAGTACTTC. Amino acid sequence: CASSLHSGGYEQYF. The whole variable domain, remainder taken from reference TRBV28 and TRBJ2-7, is DVKVTQSSRYLVKRTGEKVFLECVQDMDHENMFWYRQDPGLGLRLIYFSYDVKMKEKGDIPEGYSVSREKKERFSLILESASTNQTSMYLCASSLHSGGYEQYFGPGTRLTVT.

This chain links TRBV29-1 with TRBJ2-3; maybe TRBD2 (5 bases). The CDR3 sequence is 16 residues long. V shed 3 bases and J shed 3 bases, with 19 bases lying between them. Germline loops: CDR1 SQVTM, CDR2 ANQGSEA. The CDR3 reads CSVEGGDIGGTDTQYF. CDR3 nucleotides: TGCAGCGTTGAGGGTGGGGATATAGGAGGAACAGATACGCAGTATTTT.

This clonotype turned up a few times. One end of the junction is discordant with germline, which a read error may explain. The V and J genes are TRBV5-1 and TRBJ2-7, with D possibly being TRBD2 (5 bases). Germline V gene lookup returns CDR1 SGHRS and CDR2 YFSETQ. The CDR3 runs to 11 residues. CDR3 amino acids: CASSRDYEQYF. The CDR3 bases are TGTGCCAGCAGCCGGGACTACGAGCAGTACTTC.

This sequence joins TRBV4-1 and TRBJ2-7; D is uncertain. Germline V CDR1 and CDR2: MGHRA, YSYEKL. Trimming took 4 bases from V and 6 from J, leaving 16 bases between them. The CDR3 runs 14 residues. The chain's CDR3 is CASSPEVVLVEQYF. CDR3 coding DNA: TGCGCCAGCAGCCCCGAGGTAGTTCTTGTCGAGCAGTACTTC.

This chain uses TRBV29-1 with TRBJ1-1; D uncertain. Germline lookup yields CDR1 SQVTM and CDR2 ANQGSEA. Trimming removed 1 base at V and 11 bases at J, with 23 bases between. The CDR3 extends over 15 amino acids. CDR3 coding DNA: TGCAGCGTTGAAGCTATCCTAGGCAAACCGAGGGAGGCTTTCTTT. This encodes CSVEAILGKPREAFF.

This chain uses TRBV7-6 with TRBJ2-5, with 7 bases that match TRBD2. Trimming at V came to 7 bases and at J to 1 base, leaving 9 bases not matched to a gene. CDR3 length equals 15 residues. From germline, CDR1 is SGHVS and CDR2 FNYEAQ. The CDR3 bases are TGTGCCAGCACCTTCACACTAGCGCCCCAAGAGACCCAGTACTTC. Translation gives CASTFTLAPQETQYF.

This clonotype was recorded only once. The chain links TRBV7-7 to TRBJ1-3; the D gene is possibly TRBD1 (5 bases). CDR1 and CDR2 (germline): SSHAT, FNYEAQ (reference sequence). Trimming took off 5 bases at V and 4 bases at J, with 15 bases between the two ends. This CDR3 is built from 15 residues. The CDR3 DNA reads as TGTGCCAGCAGCCTCACCGGGACCCCCGGAAACACCATATATTTT. Its translation: CASSLTGTPGNTIYF.

The J gene is TRBJ2-2, the V gene TRBV19; 9 bases match TRBD2. This CDR3 has 18 amino acids. The germline V gene has CDR1 LNHDA and CDR2 SQIVND (reference sequence). With 5 bases clipped from V and 3 bases from J, the junction kept 13 bases outside the gene matches. The CDR3 region has the DNA TGTGCCAGTAGTGCGTTAGCGGGAGTCGGGGCGGACACCGGGGAGCTGTTTTTT. Protein: CASSALAGVGADTGELFF.

The genes are TRBV28 and TRBJ2-3, with 13 bases identical to TRBD2. The CDR3 consists of 15 residues. V shed 4 bases and J 10 bases; nucleotides not matched to a gene: 8. In germline, CDR1 is MDHEN, CDR2 SYDVKM. The CDR3 protein is CASSSGTSGMGAQYF. CDR3 sequence (DNA): TGTGCCAGCAGTTCCGGGACTAGCGGGATGGGTGCGCAGTATTTT.

The gene calls are TRBV30 and TRBJ1-3, with TRBD1 matching over 7 bases. The CDR3 totals 16 residues. Germline V lookup: CDR1 GTSNPN, CDR2 SVGIG (reference sequence). V lost 1 base to trimming and J lost 0 bases; unmatched junction nucleotides: 6. CDR3 region: CAWSEGAGYSGNTIYF. The CDR3 DNA sequence: TGTGCCTGGAGTGAGGGGGCAGGGTACTCTGGAAACACCATATATTTT.

The V call is TRBV3-1, the J call TRBJ2-7; maybe TRBD2 (6 bases). From germline, CDR1 is LGHDT and CDR2 YNNKEL (reference sequence). The CDR3 has 13 residues. Trimming took off 1 base at V and 6 bases at J, with 10 bases between the two ends. The CDR3 nucleotides read TGTGCCAGCAGCCAAGCGTCGGGGGTCGAGCAGTACTTC. Its translation: CASSQASGVEQYF.

The chain uses TRBV29-1 and TRBJ2-1; a possible D gene is TRBD2 (5 bases). V gave up 3 bases and J gave up 6 bases, with 12 bases separating them. The CDR3 has 13 residues. Germline V gene sequence: CDR1 SQVTM, CDR2 ANQGSEA. DNA of the CDR3: TGCAGCGTTGAGCCCGCCGAGGGCAATGAGCAGTTCTTC. Amino acids: CSVEPAEGNEQFF.

The chain recombines TRBV24-1 with TRBJ2-7; TRBD2 matches at 7 bases. The length of the CDR3 is 17 residues. Germline CDR1 reads KGHDR; CDR2 reads SFDVKD. The ends lost 1 base at V and 7 bases at J; junction bases unmatched: 15. In DNA form, the CDR3 reads TGTGCCACCAGTGATTTCCCAGCGGGGTCGTGTAAGGAAGAGCAGTACTTC. Encoded protein: CATSDFPAGSCKEEQYF.